Listed below are T cell receptor beta chains from one sample, sequenced in a study of blood T cell repertoires in COVID-19. TCRdb keeps only in-frame clones here, not all; method: immunoSEQ multiplex PCR. The sample holds some 150,000 clones, approximately 89% seen once. The sequenced sample was PBMCs or T cells enriched from blood (not recorded which). All receptors derive from a woman under 30 who had recovered from COVID-19. The CDR3 runs from the conserved cysteine through the conserved F or W. Fields, in order: J gene, D gene, clone size, V gene, CDR3 DNA, CDR3 protein. D genes are given only for firm matches. Expanded clones are given a class, and other clones once, few, many or no size at all.

TRBJ2-2,.,.,TRBV30,TGTGCCTGGAGCCAGCGGTCCGACACCGGGGAGCTGTTTTTT,CAWSQRSDTGELFF
TRBJ2-5,.,.,TRBV9,TGTGCCAGCAGCGTAGATTTCACGGCCGGAGACCAAGAGACCCAGTACTTC,CASSVDFTAGDQETQYF
TRBJ2-4,TRBD2,.,TRBV7-2,TGTGCCAGCAGCGAATCTAGCGGGAGTTTCGGGAACATTCAGTACTTC,CASSESSGSFGNIQYF
TRBJ2-5,.,.,TRBV2,TGTGCCAGCACGAGGTACAGGGCCCAAGAGACCCAGTACTTC,CASTRYRAQETQYF
TRBJ2-3,.,.,TRBV3-1/TRBV3-2,TGTGCCAGCAGCCAAGATCAGGGCTCCCAGACCTATTTT,CASSQDQGSQTYF
TRBJ2-3,.,few,TRBV6-2/TRBV6-3,TGTGCCAGCAGTCACAGCGGGAGCACAGATACGCAGTATTTT,CASSHSGSTDTQYF
TRBJ1-5,TRBD1,.,TRBV19,TGTGCCAGTGGGGACAGGGACCGAAGGCAGCCCCAGCATTTT,CASGDRDRRQPQHF
TRBJ1-2,TRBD1,.,TRBV10-3,TGTGCCATCAGGGGGACAGGGAGCTACACCTTC,CAIRGTGSYTF
TRBJ2-3,.,.,TRBV6-6,TGTGCCAGCAGTTACTCCGGGAACACAGATACGCAGTATTTT,CASSYSGNTDTQYF
TRBJ2-3,.,.,TRBV7-2,TGTGCCAGCAGCTACTTTGGAGGGCGAGGCACAGATACGCAGTATTTT,CASSYFGGRGTDTQYF
TRBJ2-1,TRBD1,.,TRBV19,TGTGCCAGTAGTCCGGACAGGGGTCATGAGCAGTTCTTC,CASSPDRGHEQFF
TRBJ2-7,.,once,TRBV7-8,TGTGCCAGCAGCATACATACACGACTGGTCTTTGGGCAGTACTTC,CASSIHTRLVFGQYF
TRBJ2-7,.,.,TRBV6-6,TGTGCCAGCAGTCCTCAAGTACAGGGCAGAGTCGCCTACGAGCAGTACTTC,CASSPQVQGRVAYEQYF
TRBJ1-5,TRBD1,.,TRBV4-1,TGCGCCATCCCACTTCTTACTTCGACAGGGCAACTTGGGCAGCCCCAGCATTTT,CAIPLLTSTGQLGQPQHF
TRBJ2-7,.,.,TRBV6-5,TGTGCCAGCAGGAAGGGAGGGGGCTACGAGCAGTACTTC,CASRKGGGYEQYF
TRBJ2-7,TRBD2,once,TRBV7-6,TGTGCCAGCAGCCCGAGGACTAGCGGGAACCCCTACGAGCAGTACTTC,CASSPRTSGNPYEQYF
TRBJ1-5,.,.,TRBV7-2,TGTGCCAGCAGCTTAACGGGTACCGATCAGCCCCAGCATTTT,CASSLTGTDQPQHF
TRBJ2-1,TRBD1,.,TRBV4-2,TGTGCCAGCAGCCAAGAAAGGGGGACAGGGGAGGAGCAGTTCTTC,CASSQERGTGEEQFF
TRBJ2-2,.,.,TRBV10-3,TGTGCCATCAGTGAGTGGGGCGAGAATGTAAGCGGGGAGCTGTTTTTT,CAISEWGENVSGELFF
TRBJ2-4,TRBD1,.,TRBV28,TGTGCCAGCAGTTTAGGGTGGACAGGCGGTCCCCTTACCAAAAACATTCAGTACTTC,CASSLGWTGGPLTKNIQYF
TRBJ2-7,.,.,TRBV4-1,TGCGCCAGCAGCCAAGAAAACAGCAACTACGAGCAGTACTTC,CASSQENSNYEQYF
TRBJ2-1,.,.,TRBV15,TGTGCCACCAGCACCATCAGCTCCTACAATGAGCAGTTCTTC,CATSTISSYNEQFF
TRBJ2-1,.,.,TRBV5-4,TGTGCCAGCAGCCCTCGCCAGTACAATGAGCAGTTCTTC,CASSPRQYNEQFF